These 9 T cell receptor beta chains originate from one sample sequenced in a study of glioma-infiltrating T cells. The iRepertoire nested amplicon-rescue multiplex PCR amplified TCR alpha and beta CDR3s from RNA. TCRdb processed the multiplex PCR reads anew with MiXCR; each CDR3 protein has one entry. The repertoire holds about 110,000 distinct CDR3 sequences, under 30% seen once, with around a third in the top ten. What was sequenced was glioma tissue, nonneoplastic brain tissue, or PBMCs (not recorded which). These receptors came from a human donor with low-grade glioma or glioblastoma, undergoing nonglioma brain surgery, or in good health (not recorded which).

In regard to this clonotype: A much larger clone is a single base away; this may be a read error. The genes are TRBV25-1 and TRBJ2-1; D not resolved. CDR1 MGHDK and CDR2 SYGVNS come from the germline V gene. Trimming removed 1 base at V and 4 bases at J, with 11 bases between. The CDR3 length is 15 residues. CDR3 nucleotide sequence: TGTGCCAGCAGTGAATGGGAAAGTAAGTACAATGAGCAGTTCTTC. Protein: CASSEWESKYNEQFF. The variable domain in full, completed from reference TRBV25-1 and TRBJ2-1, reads EADIYQTPRYLVIGTGKKITLECSQTMGHDKMYWYQQDPGMELHLIHYSYGVNSTEKGDLSSESTVSRIRTEHFPLTLESARPSHTSQYLCASSEWESKYNEQFFGPGTRLTVL.

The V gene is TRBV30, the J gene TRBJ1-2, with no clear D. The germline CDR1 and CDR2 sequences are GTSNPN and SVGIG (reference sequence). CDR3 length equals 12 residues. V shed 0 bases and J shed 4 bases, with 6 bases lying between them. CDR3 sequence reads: CAWSVSGYGYTF. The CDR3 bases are TGTGCCTGGAGTGTGAGCGGCTATGGCTACACCTTC.

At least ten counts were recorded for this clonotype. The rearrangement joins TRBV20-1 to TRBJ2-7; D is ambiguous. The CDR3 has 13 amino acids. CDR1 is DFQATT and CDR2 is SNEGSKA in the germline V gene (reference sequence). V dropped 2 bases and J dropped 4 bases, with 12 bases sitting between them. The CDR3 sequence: CSARPLSRYEQYF. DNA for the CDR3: TGCAGTGCTAGACCGCTCTCTAGATACGAGCAGTACTTC.

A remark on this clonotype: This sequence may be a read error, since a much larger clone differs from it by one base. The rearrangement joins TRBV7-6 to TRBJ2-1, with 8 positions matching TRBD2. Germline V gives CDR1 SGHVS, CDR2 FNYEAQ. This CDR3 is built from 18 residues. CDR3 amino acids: CASSLDLAGHVSYDEQFF. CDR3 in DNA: TGTGCCAGCAGCTTAGACCTAGCGGGCCACGTCTCCTACGATGAGCAGTTCTTC.

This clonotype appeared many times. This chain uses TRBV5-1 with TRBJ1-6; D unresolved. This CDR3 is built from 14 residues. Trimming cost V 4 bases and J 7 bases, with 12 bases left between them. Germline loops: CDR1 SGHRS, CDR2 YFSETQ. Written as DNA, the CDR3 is TGCGCCAGCAGCCCTGGCCCGGGGAATTCACCCCTCCACTTT. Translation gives CASSPGPGNSPLHF.

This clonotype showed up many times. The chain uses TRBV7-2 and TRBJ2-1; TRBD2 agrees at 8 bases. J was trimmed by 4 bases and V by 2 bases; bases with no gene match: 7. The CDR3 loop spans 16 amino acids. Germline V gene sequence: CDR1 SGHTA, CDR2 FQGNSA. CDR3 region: CASSLHGGRMYNEQFF. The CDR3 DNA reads TGTGCCAGCAGCTTACATGGCGGGAGGATGTACAATGAGCAGTTCTTC.

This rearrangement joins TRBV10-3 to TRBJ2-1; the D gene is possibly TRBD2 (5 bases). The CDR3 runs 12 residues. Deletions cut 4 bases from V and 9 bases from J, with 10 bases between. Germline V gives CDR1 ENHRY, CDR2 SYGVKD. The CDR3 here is CAISVIGGEQFF. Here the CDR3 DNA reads TGTGCCATCAGTGTAATTGGAGGTGAGCAGTTCTTC.

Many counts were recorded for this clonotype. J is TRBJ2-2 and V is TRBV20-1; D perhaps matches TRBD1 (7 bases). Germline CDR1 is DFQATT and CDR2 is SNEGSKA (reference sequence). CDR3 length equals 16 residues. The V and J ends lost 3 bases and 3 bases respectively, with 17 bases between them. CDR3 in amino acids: CSARKRGDRYTGELFF. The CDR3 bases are TGCAGTGCTAGGAAGAGGGGGGACAGATACACCGGGGAGCTGTTTTTT.

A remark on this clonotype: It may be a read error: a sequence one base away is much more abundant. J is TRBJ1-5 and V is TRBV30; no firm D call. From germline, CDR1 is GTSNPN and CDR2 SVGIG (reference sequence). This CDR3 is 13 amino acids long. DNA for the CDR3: TGTACCTGGAGTCGAGAGTACAATCAGCCCCAGCATTTT. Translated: CTWSREYNQPQHF.